The next 4 T cell receptor beta chains were all read from a single sample in a study of blood T cell repertoires in COVID-19. Assay: immunoSEQ multiplex PCR; the TCRdb copy retains only in-frame clones and omits some. Among about 250,000 clones listed, over 90% were seen once. Sequenced sample: peripheral blood. These receptors originate from a man aged 25-40 years with COVID-19, enrolled during active disease.

This clone turned up a few times. The V call is TRBV6-6, the J call TRBJ1-2, with 7 bases fitting TRBD1. In germline, CDR1 is MNHNY, CDR2 SVGAGI (reference sequence). V shed 8 bases, J shed 4 bases, and the junction held 13 bases outside the gene matches. The CDR3 runs to 15 residues. In nucleotides, the CDR3 is TGTGCCAGCTCACCAAACAGGGGCTCGCTCTATGGCTACACCTTC. It translates to CASSPNRGSLYGYTF.

The chain is built from TRBV7-3 and TRBJ2-3, with D tentatively TRBD1 (5 bases). Germline V gene data show CDR1 as SGHTA and CDR2 as FQGTGA. CDR3 length: 14 residues. Trimming pared 1 base from V and 3 bases from J, leaving 8 bases between. DNA of the CDR3: TGTGCCAGCAGCTTAAAAGGGGAAACAGATACGCAGTATTTT. The encoded protein is CASSLKGETDTQYF.

This chain uses TRBV9 with TRBJ1-2; the D gene is possibly TRBD1 (6 bases). This CDR3 is 12 amino acids long. Germline V CDR1 and CDR2: SGDLS, YYNGEE. V was cut by 4 bases and J by 8 bases, with 12 bases left in between. The DNA for the CDR3 is TGTGCCAGCAGCATCGGACAGTTCGGCTACACCTTC. The encoded protein is CASSIGQFGYTF.

J is TRBJ2-1 and V is TRBV4-1; 10 nucleotides agree with TRBD2. V trimming: 4 bases; J trimming: 9 bases; junction bases outside the gene matches: 18. The CDR3 is 18 residues long. Per the germline V gene, CDR1 is MGHRA and CDR2 is YSYEKL. DNA for the CDR3: TGCGCCAGCAGCCCTCTAGCCGCAGGTAGCGGGGGGCCGGGTGAGCAGTTCTTC. Protein sequence: CASSPLAAGSGGPGEQFF.